This T cell receptor beta chain comes out of a study of CD8+CD57+ T cells in acquired aplastic anemia. As for the study in general: DNA per sorted CD4+ or CD8+ sample ranged roughly 0.19 to 30 ug, averaging 3.2 ug. Sequencing produced an average of about 10 million reads per healthy donor for CD4+ cells.

Worth noting for this clonotype: A much bigger clone sits one base away, suggesting this may be a read error.

Genomic DNA, serving as template, underwent TCR beta VDJ and CDR3 profiling. In TCRdb, the reads were re-called with MiXCR into one record per CDR3 protein. Of 100,000 to 130,000 distinct CDR3 sequences in the sample, approximately 48% were seen once. V lost 5 bases and J lost 7, with 14 bases in between. The V gene's germline CDR1 is MNHEY and CDR2 SMNVEV (reference sequence). CDR3 size: 13 residues. This TCR came from a human donor in good health, serving as a control. Specimen: sorted CD4+, CD8+, or CD8+CD57+ T cells (not recorded which) from PBMCs. The J gene is TRBJ1-2, the V gene TRBV27; TRBD1 is a possible D gene (5 bases). The CDR3 DNA reads TGTGCCAGCAGTATCGGGGCGCCAGGTGGCTACACCTTC. Protein: CASSIGAPGGYTF.